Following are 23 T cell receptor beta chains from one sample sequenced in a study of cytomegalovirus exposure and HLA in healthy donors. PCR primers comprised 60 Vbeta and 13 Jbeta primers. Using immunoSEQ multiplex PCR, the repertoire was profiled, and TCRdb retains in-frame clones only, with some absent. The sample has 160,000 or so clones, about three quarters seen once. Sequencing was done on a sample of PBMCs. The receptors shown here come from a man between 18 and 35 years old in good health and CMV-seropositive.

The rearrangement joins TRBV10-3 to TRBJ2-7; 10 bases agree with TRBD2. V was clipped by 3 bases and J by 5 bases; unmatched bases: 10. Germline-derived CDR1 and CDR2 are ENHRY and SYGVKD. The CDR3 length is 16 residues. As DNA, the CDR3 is TGTGCCATCAGTGAAGGAGGGGCTAGCGGGAGTCACGAGCAGTACGTC. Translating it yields CAISEGGASGSHEQYV.

CDR3 in DNA: TGTGCCAGCAGTCCGGGTGCGGGGGGCTACACCTTC. Its translation is CASSPGAGGYTF. The rearrangement joins TRBV6-5 to TRBJ1-2, with no clear D. This CDR3 has 12 residues. CDR1 and CDR2 from the germline V gene are MNHEY and SVGAGI. Trimming removed 5 bases from V and 8 bases from J, with 12 bases in between.

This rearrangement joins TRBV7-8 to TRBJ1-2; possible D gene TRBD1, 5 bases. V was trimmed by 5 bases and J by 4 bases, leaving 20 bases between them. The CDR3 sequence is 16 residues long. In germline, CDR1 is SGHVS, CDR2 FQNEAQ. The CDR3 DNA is TGTGCCAGCAGCCTACGGGGGAATCGGGGTAGCTATGGCTACACCTTC. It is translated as CASSLRGNRGSYGYTF.

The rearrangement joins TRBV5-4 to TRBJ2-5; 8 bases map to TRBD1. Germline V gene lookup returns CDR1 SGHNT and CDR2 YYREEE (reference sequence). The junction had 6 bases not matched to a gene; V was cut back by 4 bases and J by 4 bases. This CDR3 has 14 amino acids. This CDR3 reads CASSIGQGRETQYF. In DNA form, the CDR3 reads TGTGCCAGCAGCATTGGACAGGGTAGAGAGACCCAGTACTTC.

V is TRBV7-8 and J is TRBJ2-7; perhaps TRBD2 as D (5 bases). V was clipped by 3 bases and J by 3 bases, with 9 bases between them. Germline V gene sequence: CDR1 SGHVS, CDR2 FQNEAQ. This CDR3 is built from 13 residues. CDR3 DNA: TGTGCCAGCAGCTTCCGGGAAGGCTACGAGCAGTACGTC. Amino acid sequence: CASSFREGYEQYV.

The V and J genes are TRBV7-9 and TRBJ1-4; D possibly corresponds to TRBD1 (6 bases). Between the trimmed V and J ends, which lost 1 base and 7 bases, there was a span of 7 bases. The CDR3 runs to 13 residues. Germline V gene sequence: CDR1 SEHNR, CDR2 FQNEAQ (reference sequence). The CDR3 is CASSLGGPEKLFF. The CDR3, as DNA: TGTGCCAGCAGCTTAGGGGGGCCTGAAAAACTGTTTTTT.

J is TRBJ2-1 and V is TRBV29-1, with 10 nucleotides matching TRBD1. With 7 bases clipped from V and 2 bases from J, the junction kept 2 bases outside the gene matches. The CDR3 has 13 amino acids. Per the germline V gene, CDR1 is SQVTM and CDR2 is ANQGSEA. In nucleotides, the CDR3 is TGCAGCGGTGGACAGGGGGCCTACAATGAGCAGTTCTTC. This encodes CSGGQGAYNEQFF.

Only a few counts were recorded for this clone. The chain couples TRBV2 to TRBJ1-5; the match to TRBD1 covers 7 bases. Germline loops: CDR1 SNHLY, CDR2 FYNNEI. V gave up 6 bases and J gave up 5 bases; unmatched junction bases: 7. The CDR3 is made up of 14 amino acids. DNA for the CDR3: TGTGCCAGCAGCGAGGACAGGAGAGATCAGCCCCAGCATTTT. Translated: CASSEDRRDQPQHF.

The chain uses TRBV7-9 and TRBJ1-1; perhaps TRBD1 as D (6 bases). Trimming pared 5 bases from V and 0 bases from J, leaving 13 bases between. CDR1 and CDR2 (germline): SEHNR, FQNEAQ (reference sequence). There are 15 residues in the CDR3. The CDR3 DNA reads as TGTGCCAGCAGCCAACAGGGTACCATGAACACTGAAGCTTTCTTT. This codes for CASSQQGTMNTEAFF.

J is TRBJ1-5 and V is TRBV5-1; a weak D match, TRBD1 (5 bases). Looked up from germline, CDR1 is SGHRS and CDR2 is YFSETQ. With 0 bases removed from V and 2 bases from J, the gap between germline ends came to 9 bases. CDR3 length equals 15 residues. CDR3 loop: CASSLGGEGNQPQHF. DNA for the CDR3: TGCGCCAGCAGCTTGGGGGGGGAGGGCAATCAGCCCCAGCATTTT. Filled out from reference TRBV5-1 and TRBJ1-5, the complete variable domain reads KAGVTQTPRYLIKTRGQQVTLSCSPISGHRSVSWYQQTPGQGLQFLFEYFSETQRNKGNFPGRFSGRQFSNSRSEMNVSTLELGDSALYLCASSLGGEGNQPQHFGDGTRLSIL.

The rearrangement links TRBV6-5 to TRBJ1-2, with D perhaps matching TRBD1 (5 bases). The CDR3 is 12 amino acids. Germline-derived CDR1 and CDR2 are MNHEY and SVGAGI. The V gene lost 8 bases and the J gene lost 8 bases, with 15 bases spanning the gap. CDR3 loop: CASLRQGLGYTF. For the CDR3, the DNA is TGTGCCAGCCTTAGGCAGGGCCTGGGCTACACCTTC.

The CDR3 reads CASSYNAGETQYF. In nucleotides, the CDR3 is TGTGCCAGCAGTTACAACGCGGGAGAGACCCAGTACTTC. V gene TRBV6-5 combines with J gene TRBJ2-5; D may be TRBD2 (5 bases). The germline V gene has CDR1 MNHEY and CDR2 SVGAGI. The CDR3 extends over 13 amino acids. Trimming took 2 bases from V and 4 from J, leaving 8 bases between them.

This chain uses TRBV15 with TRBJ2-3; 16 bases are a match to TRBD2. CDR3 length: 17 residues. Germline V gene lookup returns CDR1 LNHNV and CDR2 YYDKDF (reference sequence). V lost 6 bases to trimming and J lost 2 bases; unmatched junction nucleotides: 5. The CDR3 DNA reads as TGTGCCACCAGAGGGACTAGCGGGAGGGCCGACACAGATACGCAGTATTTT. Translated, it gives CATRGTSGRADTDTQYF.

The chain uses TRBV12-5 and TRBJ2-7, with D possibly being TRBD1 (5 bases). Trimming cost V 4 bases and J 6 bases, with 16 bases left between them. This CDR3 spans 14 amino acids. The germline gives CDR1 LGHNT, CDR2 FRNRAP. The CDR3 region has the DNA TGTGCTAGTGGTTCCTCAGGGCGAGCTCTCGAGCAGTACGTC. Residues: CASGSSGRALEQYV.

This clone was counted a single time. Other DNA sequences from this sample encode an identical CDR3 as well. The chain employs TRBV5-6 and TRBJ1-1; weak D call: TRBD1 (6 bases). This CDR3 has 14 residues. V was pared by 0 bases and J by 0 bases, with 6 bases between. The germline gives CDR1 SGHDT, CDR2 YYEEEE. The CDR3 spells CASSLGTVNTEAFF. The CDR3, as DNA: TGTGCCAGCAGCTTGGGGACAGTGAACACTGAAGCTTTCTTT.

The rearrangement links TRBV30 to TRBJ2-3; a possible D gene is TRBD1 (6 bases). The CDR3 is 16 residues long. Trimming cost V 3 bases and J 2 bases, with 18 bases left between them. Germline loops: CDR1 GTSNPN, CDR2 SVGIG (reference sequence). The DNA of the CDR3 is TGTGCCTGGAGACAGGGACACTCCGGTCTCACAGATACGCAGTATTTT. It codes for CAWRQGHSGLTDTQYF.

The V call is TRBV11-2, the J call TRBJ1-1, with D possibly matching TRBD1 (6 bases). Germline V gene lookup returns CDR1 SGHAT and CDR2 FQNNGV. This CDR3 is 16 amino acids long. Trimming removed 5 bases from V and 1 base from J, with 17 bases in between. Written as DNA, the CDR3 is TGTGCCAGCAGCGGCCCCCAGGGGACTACGAACACTGAAGCTTTCTTT. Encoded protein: CASSGPQGTTNTEAFF.

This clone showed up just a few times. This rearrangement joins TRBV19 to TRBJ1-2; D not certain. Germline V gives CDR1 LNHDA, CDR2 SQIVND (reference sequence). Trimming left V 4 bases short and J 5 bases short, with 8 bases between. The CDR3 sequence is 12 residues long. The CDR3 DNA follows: TGTGCCAGTAGTAATCGGGGTTATGGCTACACCTTC. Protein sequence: CASSNRGYGYTF. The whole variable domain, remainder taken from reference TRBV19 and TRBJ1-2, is DGGITQSPKYLFRKEGQNVTLSCEQNLNHDAMYWYRQDPGQGLRLIYYSQIVNDFQKGDIAEGYSVSREKKESFPLTVTSAQKNPTAFYLCASSNRGYGYTFGSGTRLTVV.

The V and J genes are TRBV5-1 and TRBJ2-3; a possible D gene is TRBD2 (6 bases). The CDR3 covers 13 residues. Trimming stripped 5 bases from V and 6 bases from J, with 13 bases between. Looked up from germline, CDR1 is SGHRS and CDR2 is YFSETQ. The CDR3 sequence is CASRTSSADTQYF. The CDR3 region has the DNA TGCGCCAGCAGGACTAGTTCCGCGGATACGCAGTATTTT.

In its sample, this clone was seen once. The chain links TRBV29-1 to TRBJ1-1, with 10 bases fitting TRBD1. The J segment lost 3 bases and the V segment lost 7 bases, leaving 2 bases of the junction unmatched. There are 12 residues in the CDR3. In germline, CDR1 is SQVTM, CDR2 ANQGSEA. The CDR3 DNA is TGCAGCGGCGGGACAGGGGACACTGAAGCTTTCTTT. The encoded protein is CSGGTGDTEAFF.

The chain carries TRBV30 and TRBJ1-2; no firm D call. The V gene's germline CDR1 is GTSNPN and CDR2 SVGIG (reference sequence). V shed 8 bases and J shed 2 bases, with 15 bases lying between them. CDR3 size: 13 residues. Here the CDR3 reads CARGWGRNYGYTF. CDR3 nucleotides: TGTGCCCGAGGGTGGGGTAGGAACTATGGCTACACCTTC.

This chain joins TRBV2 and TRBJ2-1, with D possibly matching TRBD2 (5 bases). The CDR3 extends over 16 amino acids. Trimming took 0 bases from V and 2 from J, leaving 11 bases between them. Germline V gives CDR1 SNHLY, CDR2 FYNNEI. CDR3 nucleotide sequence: TGTGCCAGCAGTGAAGCGCGGCTAGCACCCTACAATGAGCAGTTCTTC. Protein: CASSEARLAPYNEQFF.

As DNA, the CDR3 is TGTGCCAGCAGCTTAGGGTCGGGGGAACTCTCCTACGAGCAGTACGTC. Protein sequence: CASSLGSGELSYEQYV. This chain joins TRBV11-2 and TRBJ2-7; a possible D gene is TRBD2 (6 bases). The CDR3 has 16 amino acids. The ends were cut back, 1 base at V and 0 bases at J, with 13 bases in the middle. Germline V gives CDR1 SGHAT, CDR2 FQNNGV.